This is a list of T cell receptor beta chains from one sample in a study of cytomegalovirus exposure and HLA in healthy donors. Clones were read by immunoSEQ multiplex PCR, and TCRdb kept only the in-frame ones, dropping some. The sample has about 110,000 clones, around 70% seen once; the top ten hold about 5.7%. The sample consisted of PBMCs. These receptors originate from a woman in her 70s in good health and CMV-seropositive. Both conserved end residues are part of each CDR3. A D gene is named only where the DNA matches it firmly. A clone size is listed for some rows: how often the clone was seen (once, few, many), or a class if it is expanded.

V gene	clone size	J gene	D gene	CDR3 protein	CDR3 DNA
TRBV10-3	once	TRBJ1-1	-	CAIKSLVNTEAFF	TGTGCCATCAAAAGCTTGGTGAACACTGAAGCTTTCTTT
TRBV5-1	-	TRBJ2-7	-	CASSLGGGALEQYF	TGCGCCAGCAGCTTGGGCGGAGGGGCGCTCGAGCAGTACTTC
TRBV18	-	TRBJ1-1	-	CASSQGSNTEAFF	TGTGCCAGCTCACAGGGGTCGAACACTGAAGCTTTCTTT
TRBV5-1	-	TRBJ2-3	-	CASSLVGGGPTDTQYF	TGCGCCAGCAGCTTGGTTGGGGGGGGGCCAACAGATACGCAGTATTTT
TRBV10-3	few	TRBJ2-1	TRBD2	CAISEGLAGGANEQFF	TGTGCCATCAGTGAGGGACTAGCGGGGGGAGCAAATGAGCAGTTCTTC
TRBV10-3	-	TRBJ2-1	TRBD2	CAISERTSGATEQFF	TGTGCCATCAGTGAGAGGACTAGCGGGGCAACTGAGCAGTTCTTC
TRBV9	-	TRBJ2-3	-	CASSVEDSLGDTQYF	TGTGCCAGCAGCGTAGAAGACTCCCTGGGAGATACGCAGTATTTT
TRBV18	-	TRBJ1-1	-	CASSPSGGVTEAFF	TGTGCCAGCTCACCTTCTGGGGGCGTTACTGAAGCTTTCTTT
TRBV5-1	-	TRBJ2-1	-	CASSLGLENNEQFF	TGCGCCAGCAGCTTGGGACTGGAAAACAATGAGCAGTTCTTC
TRBV6-5	-	TRBJ1-1	-	CASSSTRRTEAFF	TGTGCCAGCAGTTCAACTAGGAGGACTGAAGCTTTCTTT
TRBV6-5	few	TRBJ2-1	TRBD2	CASTSGLEQFF	TGTGCCAGCACTAGCGGGTTGGAGCAGTTCTTC
TRBV5-1	-	TRBJ2-1	TRBD1	CASSLMGDRGLREQFF	TGCGCCAGCAGCTTGATGGGGGACAGGGGGCTTAGAGAGCAGTTCTTC
TRBV2	few	TRBJ2-5	-	CASARDNLGQETQYF	TGTGCCAGCGCCCGGGACAACCTGGGGCAAGAGACCCAGTACTTC
TRBV30	once	TRBJ1-5	-	CAWSQQQRQPQHF	TGTGCCTGGAGTCAACAGCAAAGACAGCCCCAGCATTTT
TRBV7-2	-	TRBJ1-3	-	CASSLAEGTGNTIYF	TGTGCCAGCAGCTTAGCGGAGGGGACTGGAAACACCATATATTTT
TRBV29-1	-	TRBJ2-7	-	CSVEDPSSYEQYF	TGCAGCGTTGAAGATCCTAGCTCCTACGAGCAGTACTTC
TRBV18	-	TRBJ1-1	TRBD1	CASSYTDRAEAFF	TGTGCCAGCTCGTACACTGACAGGGCTGAAGCTTTCTTT
TRBV7-8	-	TRBJ1-2	-	CASSPRTDTNYGYTF	TGTGCCAGCAGCCCTCGGACAGATACTAACTATGGCTACACCTTC
TRBV5-1	-	TRBJ2-3	TRBD1	CASSLAGTGTDTQYF	TGCGCCAGCAGCTTGGCCGGGACAGGCACAGATACGCAGTATTTT
TRBV30	-	TRBJ1-1	-	CAWMGGEDTEAFF	TGTGCCTGGATGGGGGGGGAAGACACTGAAGCTTTCTTT
TRBV19	few	TRBJ1-1	TRBD1	CASSTTGVTTEAFF	TGTGCCAGTAGTACGACAGGGGTGACCACTGAAGCTTTCTTT
TRBV10-3	few	TRBJ1-4	-	CAARLGVGEKLFF	TGTGCCGCCCGACTAGGGGTTGGTGAAAAACTGTTTTTT
TRBV2	-	TRBJ1-2	-	CASSDWLDYGYTF	TGTGCCAGCAGTGATTGGCTGGACTATGGCTACACCTTC
TRBV18	-	TRBJ1-1	-	CASSIGTPEAFF	TGTGCCAGCTCAATTGGGACACCTGAAGCTTTCTTT
TRBV5-1	once	TRBJ2-7	TRBD1	CASSSIGTGNSYEQYF	TGCGCCAGCAGCTCCATCGGGACAGGGAATTCCTACGAGCAGTACTTC
TRBV19	-	TRBJ1-1	-	CASSMWGAEAFF	TGTGCCAGTAGTATGTGGGGCGCTGAAGCTTTCTTT
TRBV2	once	TRBJ2-3	TRBD2	CASRVSGGAADTQYF	TGTGCCAGCAGAGTTAGCGGGGGGGCGGCAGATACGCAGTATTTT
TRBV6-4	-	TRBJ2-5	TRBD2	CASSESSGGETQYF	TGTGCCAGCAGTGAGTCTAGCGGGGGAGAGACCCAGTACTTC
TRBV7-9	-	TRBJ2-3	-	CASSLAGATDTQYF	TGTGCCAGCAGCTTAGCGGGGGCCACAGATACGCAGTATTTT
TRBV6-4	-	TRBJ1-5	-	CASSAARDQPQHF	TGTGCCAGCAGTGCCGCCCGGGATCAGCCCCAGCATTTT
TRBV5-8	-	TRBJ1-5	TRBD1	CASSSGQGVGQPQHF	TGTGCCAGCAGCTCTGGACAGGGGGTGGGTCAGCCCCAGCATTTT
TRBV5-1	-	TRBJ2-2	-	CASSSQGPMGELFF	TGCGCCAGCAGCTCACAGGGCCCCATGGGGGAGCTGTTTTTT
TRBV4-1	-	TRBJ1-5	-	CASSQTGGLSNQPQHF	TGCGCCAGCAGCCAAACGGGCGGACTTAGCAATCAGCCCCAGCATTTT
TRBV30	-	TRBJ2-7	-	CALEGLPGGEQYF	TGTGCCTTGGAGGGGTTGCCAGGGGGCGAGCAGTACTTC
TRBV2	few	TRBJ2-2	TRBD1	CASSLTGTGNTGELFF	TGTGCCAGCAGTCTTACCGGGACAGGGAACACCGGGGAGCTGTTTTTT
TRBV7-8	-	TRBJ1-1	-	CASNYRDTRSNTEAFF	TGTGCCAGCAACTACCGGGACACAAGGAGTAACACTGAAGCTTTCTTT
TRBV5-1	once	TRBJ1-1	-	CASSLVGGVEAFF	TGCGCCAGCAGCTTGGTTGGGGGGGTCGAAGCTTTCTTT
TRBV10-3	few	TRBJ2-1	TRBD2	CAISPGTSGYNEQFF	TGTGCCATCAGTCCAGGGACTAGCGGATACAATGAGCAGTTCTTC
TRBV30	-	TRBJ2-7	TRBD1	CAWEGGTGFYEQYF	TGTGCCTGGGAAGGCGGGACAGGGTTCTACGAGCAGTACTTC
TRBV7-9	few	TRBJ1-2	-	CASGTAGTNYGYTF	TGTGCCAGCGGCACTGCCGGGACAAACTATGGCTACACCTTC
TRBV10-3	-	TRBJ1-2	-	CAISDREDGYTF	TGTGCCATCAGTGACAGGGAGGATGGCTACACCTTC
TRBV5-1	-	TRBJ1-2	TRBD1	CASSLVLTGGNYGYTF	TGCGCCAGCAGCTTGGTTTTGACAGGGGGGAACTATGGCTACACCTTC
TRBV5-1	-	TRBJ1-1	-	CASSPGGAATEAFF	TGCGCCAGCAGCCCCGGGGGAGCGGCCACTGAAGCTTTCTTT
TRBV4-2	few	TRBJ2-7	TRBD2	CASSQEWGGGEEQYF	TGTGCCAGCAGCCAAGAATGGGGCGGGGGGGAGGAGCAGTACTTC
TRBV11-2	once	TRBJ1-1	TRBD1	CASSLLLPGQGITEAFF	TGTGCCAGCAGCTTACTACTACCGGGACAGGGGATCACTGAAGCTTTCTTT
TRBV6-1	-	TRBJ2-6	-	CASTNPVPNVLTF	TGTGCCAGCACTAACCCTGTACCCAACGTCCTGACTTTC
TRBV19	few	TRBJ1-1	-	CASSQETGRTNTEAFF	TGTGCCAGTAGTCAAGAGACAGGCCGTACGAACACTGAAGCTTTCTTT
TRBV7-8	few	TRBJ2-7	-	CASSFAGEQYF	TGTGCCAGCAGCTTTGCCGGCGAGCAGTACTTC
TRBV20-1	-	TRBJ1-1	TRBD1	CSAMDRAAFF	TGCAGTGCTATGGACAGGGCGGCTTTCTTT
TRBV5-6	-	TRBJ1-2	TRBD1	CASSPEGATGSSGYTF	TGTGCCAGCAGCCCTGAGGGGGCCACAGGGAGTAGCGGCTACACCTTC
TRBV28	-	TRBJ1-4	-	CASGPGSEKLFF	TGTGCCAGCGGCCCAGGTAGTGAAAAACTGTTTTTT